The 8 T cell receptor beta chains in this list originate from one sample, sequenced in a study of early T cells in non-severe SARS-CoV-2 infection. One entry per CDR3 protein, called by TCRdb with MiXCR from the 5' RACE reads. Here the sample spans 60,000 to 90,000 distinct CDR3 sequences, about 9.6% being singletons. Source material: whole blood. The receptors originated from an adult who was a healthcare worker with PCR-confirmed SARS-CoV-2 infection or an uninfected control (not recorded which).

Many counts were recorded for this clonotype. The chain uses TRBV7-9 and TRBJ1-6, with 7 bases fitting TRBD1. The CDR3 runs to 14 residues. V was pared by 1 base and J by 10 bases, with 4 bases of the junction left unmatched. Looked up from germline, CDR1 is SEHNR and CDR2 is FQNEAQ (reference sequence). CDR3 region: CASSLGGGGSPLHF. The DNA for the CDR3 is TGTGCCAGCAGCTTAGGAGGGGGCGGATCACCCCTCCACTTT.

This rearrangement joins TRBV5-1 to TRBJ2-5, with a tentative D call TRBD1 (5 bases). Trimming shortened V by 3 bases and J by 2 bases, and 11 bases separated the two germline ends. Germline values: CDR1 SGHRS, CDR2 YFSETQ. The CDR3 is 14 residues long. The CDR3 DNA reads TGCGCCAGCAGCTGGCAGGGCGGTCAAGAGACCCAGTACTTC. Residues: CASSWQGGQETQYF.

This clonotype was recorded many times. This chain uses TRBV4-1 with TRBJ2-1, with D hard to call. The length of the CDR3 is 12 residues. V was shortened by 4 bases and J by 8 bases, with 9 bases between the two germline ends. Germline V lookup: CDR1 MGHRA, CDR2 YSYEKL. The chain's CDR3 is CASSLSRDEQFF. In DNA, the CDR3 is TGCGCCAGCAGCCTTAGTAGGGATGAGCAGTTCTTC.

This sequence joins TRBV14 and TRBJ1-6; no clear D. The germline V gene has CDR1 SGHDN and CDR2 FVKESK. Trimming took 3 bases from V and 9 from J, leaving 15 bases between them. The CDR3 runs to 15 residues. The DNA of the CDR3 is TGTGCCAGCAGCCATCTGACCCAAAAGGCTTCACCCCTCCACTTT. Residues: CASSHLTQKASPLHF.

This clonotype appeared a few times. This chain connects TRBV7-2 to TRBJ2-7; D is unclear. Germline V lookup: CDR1 SGHTA, CDR2 FQGNSA. The V end lost 5 bases, the J end lost 3 bases, and 11 bases lay between the germline ends. This CDR3 comprises 13 residues. CDR3 bases: TGTGCCAGCAGCCCTGCGAGCGTCTACGAGCAGTACTTC. Translating gives CASSPASVYEQYF.

This clonotype was recorded many times. This chain joins TRBV27 and TRBJ2-7; 9 nucleotides match TRBD1. CDR1 and CDR2 from the germline V gene are MNHEY and SMNVEV (reference sequence). Unmatched junction bases numbered 10, after V lost 6 bases and J lost 4 bases. This CDR3 has 15 amino acids. CDR3 nucleotide sequence: TGTGCCAGCAGCTGGGGACAGGGTGGTGGTTACGAGCAGTACTTC. This encodes CASSWGQGGGYEQYF.

The chain joins TRBV18 to TRBJ2-1; TRBD2 agrees at 8 bases. V lost 4 bases to trimming and J lost 6 bases; unmatched junction nucleotides: 14. From germline, CDR1 is KGHSH and CDR2 LQKENI. The CDR3 contains 17 residues. The CDR3 region has the DNA TGTGCCAGCTCACTCCTCGAACTAGCGGCTGTCCCCAATGAGCAGTTCTTC. Amino acid sequence: CASSLLELAAVPNEQFF.

This chain uses TRBV11-2 with TRBJ2-3, with a possible D match to TRBD1 (6 bases). Trimming left V 5 bases short and J 2 bases short, with 14 bases between. The CDR3 is 15 amino acids. Germline assignment: CDR1 SGHAT and CDR2 FQNNGV. CDR3 amino acids: CASSPPGGYTDTQYF. The CDR3, as DNA: TGTGCCAGCAGCCCCCCTGGGGGCTACACAGATACGCAGTATTTT.